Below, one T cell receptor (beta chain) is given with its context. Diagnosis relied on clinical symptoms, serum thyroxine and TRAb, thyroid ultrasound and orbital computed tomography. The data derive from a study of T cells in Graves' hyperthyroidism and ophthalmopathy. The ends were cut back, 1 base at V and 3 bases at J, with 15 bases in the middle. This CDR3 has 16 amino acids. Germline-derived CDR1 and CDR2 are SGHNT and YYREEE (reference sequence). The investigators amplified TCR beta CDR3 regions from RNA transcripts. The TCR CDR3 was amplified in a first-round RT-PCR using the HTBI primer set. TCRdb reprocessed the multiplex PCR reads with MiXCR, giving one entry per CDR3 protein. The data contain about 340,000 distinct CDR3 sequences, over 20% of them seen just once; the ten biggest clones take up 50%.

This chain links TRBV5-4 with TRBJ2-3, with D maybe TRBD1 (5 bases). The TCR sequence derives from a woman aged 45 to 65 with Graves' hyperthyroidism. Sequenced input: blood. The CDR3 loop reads CASSLSRAMITDTQYF. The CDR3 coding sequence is TGTGCCAGCAGCTTGTCCAGGGCTATGATAACAGATACGCAGTATTTT.